The T cell receptor beta chain described here comes from a study of identical twins. A single record per CDR3 protein comes from TCRdb applying MiXCR to the 5' RACE reads. The sample has about 690,000 distinct CDR3 sequences; 21% are singletons. These data also formed part of another study, on T cells expressing NK-cell markers.

This receptor was obtained from a young woman in good health. Sequencing used PBMCs.

The DNA for the CDR3 is TGTGCCACCAGTGATGGTCCGGGGGAGCGCACAGATACGCAGTATTTT. Its translation is CATSDGPGERTDTQYF. The chain carries TRBV24-1 and TRBJ2-3; perhaps TRBD2 as D (6 bases). Trimming left V 3 bases short and J 1 base short, with 13 bases between. The CDR3 is 16 residues long. In germline, CDR1 is KGHDR, CDR2 SFDVKD.